The 22 T cell receptor beta chains below were found in one sample sequenced in a study of Ad26.COV2.S vaccination and SARS-CoV-2 variants. The assay was immunoSEQ multiplex PCR, and TCRdb's table has in-frame clones only and misses some. The sample carries roughly 320,000 clones, 85% recorded once. The treatment was: about 20 received Ad26.COV2.S at low or high dose, single or two shots; 5 received placebo; per-sample allocation not given. Sampling was done on day 63 after the first vaccine or placebo injection. The input for sequencing was peripheral blood, taken in a trial of Ad26.COV2.S vaccine versus placebo. All receptors come from a person between 18 and 60 years old who received the Ad26.COV2.S COVID-19 vaccine or a placebo.

In this sample, this clone turned up a few times. This sequence joins TRBV3-1 (or the pseudogene TRBV3-2) and TRBJ1-2; 10 nucleotides match TRBD1. J gave up 7 bases and V 4 bases, and 9 bases lay outside the gene matches. Per germline, CDR1 LGHDT and CDR2 YNNKEL (reference sequence). The CDR3 runs to 15 residues. CDR3 region: CASSLRDRGHGGYTF. The CDR3 DNA reads TGTGCCAGCAGCCTCAGAGACAGGGGGCACGGTGGCTACACCTTC.

The chain recombines TRBV5-5 with TRBJ2-1, with a possible D match to TRBD2 (6 bases). V lost 4 bases to trimming and J lost 5 bases, with 16 bases between them. This CDR3 spans 15 amino acids. In germline, CDR1 is SGHKS, CDR2 YYEKEE (reference sequence). DNA for the CDR3: TGTGCCAGCAGCGCCTTGGGGGGTGGGAACAATGAGCAGTTCTTC. Translation: CASSALGGGNNEQFF.

The chain carries TRBV7-2 and TRBJ1-2, with 9 positions matching TRBD1. The CDR3 is 14 residues long. The germline gives CDR1 SGHTA, CDR2 FQGNSA. V was clipped by 6 bases and J by 0 bases; unmatched bases: 2. In DNA, the CDR3 is TGTGCCAGCAGTGACAGGGGGACTAACTATGGCTACACCTTC. It encodes CASSDRGTNYGYTF.

The V call is TRBV5-7, the J call TRBJ1-5; no reliable D call. Being an ORF, TRBV5-7 has a function that is uncertain. The length of the CDR3 is 17 residues. CDR3 protein: CAQQRFFTPALNQPQHF. The CDR3 coding sequence is TGTGCGCAGCAGCGTTTTTTTACACCGGCCCTCAATCAGCCCCAGCATTTT.

The rearrangement joins TRBV10-1 to TRBJ2-7, with 12 bases that match TRBD1. The CDR3 consists of 12 residues. With V trimmed by 11 bases and J by 5 bases, 4 bases remained unmatched. In germline, CDR1 is WNHNN, CDR2 SYGVQD (reference sequence). CDR3 in amino acids: CAGDRGQHEQYF. CDR3 bases: TGCGCCGGGGACAGGGGGCAACACGAGCAGTACTTC.

This clone was detected a few times. V is TRBV7-8 and J is TRBJ1-2; D call uncertain. V lost 3 bases and J lost 2, with 19 bases in between. In germline, CDR1 is SGHVS, CDR2 FQNEAQ. The CDR3 runs 17 residues. CDR3: CASSLGGSRTANYGYTF. CDR3 sequence (DNA): TGTGCCAGCAGCTTGGGTGGCTCCAGGACGGCCAACTATGGCTACACCTTC.

In this sample, this clone turned up once. The CDR3 spells CASSQGRGSYNEQFF. CDR3 sequence (DNA): TGTGCCAGCAGCCAAGGTAGGGGAAGTTACAATGAGCAGTTCTTC. The chain recombines TRBV14 with TRBJ2-1; possibly TRBD1 for D (5 bases). The length of the CDR3 is 15 residues. The V end was cut by 1 base, the J end by 4 bases, with 11 bases between. Germline V lookup: CDR1 SGHDN, CDR2 FVKESK.

The CDR3 region has the DNA TGCGCCAGCAGCACCTCACTAGCGGGGCCTCAAGAGACCCAGTACTTC. It yields the protein CASSTSLAGPQETQYF. The chain uses TRBV5-1 and TRBJ2-5; 10 bases agree with TRBD2. This CDR3 contains 16 residues. Germline V lookup: CDR1 SGHRS, CDR2 YFSETQ. V shed 4 bases, J shed 2 bases, and the junction held 8 bases outside the gene matches.

Only one count was recorded for this clone. This sequence joins TRBV5-4 and TRBJ1-4; D not resolved. Germline V gives CDR1 SGHNT, CDR2 YYREEE (reference sequence). Deletions cut 4 bases from V and 8 bases from J, with 12 bases between. The CDR3 sequence is 13 residues long. The CDR3 region has the DNA TGTGCCAGCAGCCCCTCGGGGAGGGAAAAACTGTTTTTT. The encoded protein is CASSPSGREKLFF.

The rearrangement links TRBV28 to TRBJ1-2; D is unresolved. The V gene's germline CDR1 is MDHEN and CDR2 SYDVKM. The CDR3 sequence is 15 residues long. V was trimmed by 8 bases and J by 0 bases, leaving 16 bases between them. The CDR3 nucleotides read TGTGCCAGCGGCGGGGTGTTGGCCGCTAACTATGGCTACACCTTC. Protein product: CASGGVLAANYGYTF.

V gene TRBV4-2 combines with J gene TRBJ1-2; maybe TRBD1 (5 bases). V was cut by 1 base and J by 4 bases, with 10 bases left in between. Germline V gives CDR1 LGHNA, CDR2 YNFKEQ. This CDR3 has 14 residues. CDR3 sequence (DNA): TGTGCCAGCAGCCAAGTTAGGGACGGCTATGGCTACACCTTC. Residues: CASSQVRDGYGYTF.

The rearrangement joins TRBV7-6 to TRBJ1-3, with D possibly TRBD1 on 5 matching bases. CDR3 length: 15 residues. Germline values: CDR1 SGHVS, CDR2 FNYEAQ. Trimming took off 6 bases at V and 3 bases at J, with 15 bases between the two ends. The CDR3 DNA follows: TGTGCCAGCAGTTCAGGGTTCATGGATGGAAACACCATATATTTT. This translates into CASSSGFMDGNTIYF.

This clone was observed once. This chain connects TRBV7-9 to TRBJ1-3; D unclear. The CDR3 is 14 residues long. Per germline, CDR1 SEHNR and CDR2 FQNEAQ (reference sequence). V was cut by 6 bases and J by 2 bases, with 11 bases left in between. In DNA, the CDR3 is TGTGCCAGCAGTGCCCTTGCGGCTGGAAACACCATATATTTT. The encoded protein is CASSALAAGNTIYF. Variable domain in full (rest from reference TRBV7-9 and TRBJ1-3): DTGVSQNPRHKITKRGQNVTFRCDPISEHNRLYWYRQTLGQGPEFLTYFQNEAQLEKSRLLSDRFSAERPKGSFSTLEIQRTEQGDSAMYLCASSALAAGNTIYFGEGSWLTVV.

The V gene is TRBV7-6, the J gene TRBJ2-7, with D perhaps TRBD1 or TRBD2 (5 bases each). CDR3 length equals 14 residues. Germline V CDR1 and CDR2: SGHVS, FNYEAQ. V lost 2 bases to trimming and J lost 3 bases, with 11 bases between them. The CDR3 loop reads CASSLRGENYEQYF. For the CDR3, the DNA is TGTGCCAGCAGCTTAAGAGGGGAAAACTACGAGCAGTACTTC.

The chain uses TRBV19 and TRBJ2-1; TRBD2 matches at 11 bases. V dropped 7 bases and J dropped 1; count of bases not matched to a gene: 6. CDR3 length equals 16 residues. Looked up from germline, CDR1 is LNHDA and CDR2 is SQIVND (reference sequence). CDR3 sequence (DNA): TGTGCCAGTAAGCGGGCTAGCGGGGGGTCCTACAATGAGCAGTTCTTC. Protein product: CASKRASGGSYNEQFF.

The V call is TRBV19, the J call TRBJ1-5; D is ambiguous. In germline, CDR1 is LNHDA, CDR2 SQIVND (reference sequence). V was clipped by 7 bases and J by 3 bases, with 16 bases between them. This CDR3 is built from 15 residues. CDR3 sequence reads: CASKQSQAINQPQHF. The CDR3 DNA sequence: TGTGCCAGTAAACAGAGCCAGGCCATCAATCAGCCCCAGCATTTT.

This chain connects TRBV30 to TRBJ2-7; D not resolved. The CDR3 runs 13 residues. The germline gives CDR1 GTSNPN, CDR2 SVGIG (reference sequence). The V and J ends lost 2 bases and 1 base respectively, with 9 bases between them. The CDR3 DNA reads as TGTGCCTGGAGTAGGGAACCTTCCTACGAGCAGTACTTC. It codes for CAWSREPSYEQYF. Based on the CDR3 plus reference TRBV30 and TRBJ2-7, the full variable domain is SQTIHQWPATLVQPVGSPLSLECTVEGTSNPNLYWYRQAAGRGLQLLFYSVGIGQISSEVPQNLSASRPQDRQFILSSKKLLLSDSGFYLCAWSREPSYEQYFGPGTRLTVT.

The chain uses TRBV29-1 and TRBJ1-5; 8 bases agree with TRBD1. CDR1 SQVTM and CDR2 ANQGSEA come from the germline V gene. Trimming removed 7 bases from V and 4 bases from J; junction bases left unmatched: 9. CDR3 length: 14 residues. The CDR3 DNA reads as TGCAGCGCCCAGGGGGCAGGCCTAAATCAGCCCCAGCATTTT. This codes for CSAQGAGLNQPQHF.

The chain combines TRBV11-2 with TRBJ2-7; unclear D gene. The CDR3 contains 13 residues. The germline V gene has CDR1 SGHAT and CDR2 FQNNGV. V lost 2 bases and J lost 5, with 10 bases in between. CDR3 region: CASSLLPTHEQYF. CDR3 DNA: TGTGCCAGCAGCTTACTGCCGACACACGAGCAGTACTTC.

The chain has TRBV19 and TRBJ1-2; D gene ambiguous. Germline V gives CDR1 LNHDA, CDR2 SQIVND (reference sequence). The CDR3 consists of 16 residues. V lost 1 base, J lost 6 bases, and 18 bases lay in between. The CDR3 is CASSIVASITPDGYTF. The DNA for the CDR3 is TGTGCCAGTAGTATAGTCGCCAGCATAACGCCGGATGGCTACACCTTC.

V usage is TRBV5-1 and J usage is TRBJ2-3; 9 bases align to TRBD2. Germline lookup yields CDR1 SGHRS and CDR2 YFSETQ. Trimming removed 4 bases from V and 4 bases from J; junction bases left unmatched: 7. The CDR3 has 15 amino acids. The CDR3 nucleotides read TGCGCCAGCAGCCAAAGCGGGGGGCCCGCAGATACGCAGTATTTT. This codes for CASSQSGGPADTQYF.

The CDR3 DNA sequence: TGTGCCAGCAGTCCGGGACAGGGCGCCTACGAGCAGTACTTC. Residues: CASSPGQGAYEQYF. V usage is TRBV27 and J usage is TRBJ2-7; 9 bases match TRBD1. The CDR3 is 14 residues long. With 5 bases clipped from V and 2 bases from J, the junction kept 4 bases outside the gene matches. The germline CDR1 and CDR2 sequences are MNHEY and SMNVEV (reference sequence).